This TCR beta chain was sequenced during a study of blood T cell repertoires in COVID-19. Study in general: Sample material is recorded as cDNA or gDNA derived from T cells, B-cell-depleted T cells, or PBMCs.

Recruited during active infection, patients (from Seattle) were subsequently followed longitudinally. TCRdb's copy holds only in-frame clones and misses some; the assay was immunoSEQ multiplex PCR. The data show approximately 92,000 clones, with 87% seen just once and approximately 16% held by the top ten. In germline, CDR1 is GTSNPN, CDR2 SVGIG (reference sequence). The V gene lost 3 bases and the J gene lost 4 bases, with 19 bases spanning the gap. This CDR3 has 15 amino acids. The source of this sequence is an older woman with COVID-19, enrolled during active disease. This chain joins TRBV30 and TRBJ2-7; weak D call: TRBD2 (6 bases). The sample consisted of peripheral blood. CDR3 DNA: TGTGCCTGGAGCCCAAACTGGGGGGAGAAGTACGAGCAGTACTTC. Amino acids: CAWSPNWGEKYEQYF.